Detailed here is one T cell receptor (beta chain). The PCR contained 60 Vbeta and 13 Jbeta primers. Clones were sequenced by immunoSEQ multiplex PCR, and TCRdb holds only the in-frame ones, with some missing. The sample carries over 100,000 clones, approximately 79% recorded once. The data were obtained in a study of cytomegalovirus exposure and HLA in healthy donors. Trimming stripped 2 bases from V and 5 bases from J, with 13 bases between. The CDR3 is made up of 15 amino acids. The germline CDR1 and CDR2 sequences are MNHEY and SVGAGI. The clonotype was recovered from a male donor in good health and CMV-seronegative. V gene TRBV6-5 combines with J gene TRBJ2-1; possible D gene TRBD1, 5 bases. The specimen sequenced was PBMCs. The CDR3 DNA follows: TGTGCCAGCAGTTACCGCCAGGGTTTTCACAATGAGCAGTTCTTC. It yields the protein CASSYRQGFHNEQFF.